These 14 T cell receptor beta chains were all obtained from the same sample, sequenced in a study of shared clonotypes between healthy human individuals. TCRdb keeps only in-frame clones here, not all; method: immunoSEQ multiplex PCR. The sample carries around 510,000 clones, around 96% recorded once. Sequencing used naive CD4+ T cells sorted from blood. Subset specified: CD45RA+ positively selected. The receptors derive from a woman in her 30s in good health.

This clone was seen just once. The chain has TRBV2 and TRBJ2-7, with D unclear. From germline, CDR1 is SNHLY and CDR2 FYNNEI. V lost 0 bases to trimming and J lost 6 bases, with 15 bases between them. The CDR3 covers 15 residues. DNA of the CDR3: TGTGCCAGCAGTGAAGCAAGGCCAGTAAAACTCGAGCAGTACTTC. It specifies CASSEARPVKLEQYF.

This clone was counted a single time. The rearrangement uses TRBV7-8 and TRBJ2-7; the match to TRBD1 covers 7 bases. The germline gives CDR1 SGHVS, CDR2 FQNEAQ. The CDR3 runs 15 residues. V was pared by 3 bases and J by 3 bases, with 8 bases of the junction left unmatched. This chain's CDR3 is CASSLTGMTGYEQYF. The CDR3 DNA sequence: TGTGCCAGCAGCTTGACAGGGATGACAGGCTACGAGCAGTACTTC.

This clone was counted once. This chain links TRBV6-1 with TRBJ1-4; D remains ambiguous. Trimming stripped 4 bases from V and 2 bases from J, with 8 bases between. Germline V gene lookup returns CDR1 MNHNS and CDR2 SASEGT. This CDR3 is built from 14 residues. CDR3 region: CASSGAMTNEKLFF. CDR3 nucleotide sequence: TGTGCCAGCAGTGGAGCAATGACTAATGAAAAACTGTTTTTT.

CDR3 region: CASSQLGWLTNEQFF. The CDR3 DNA sequence: TGCGCCAGCAGCCAACTGGGCTGGCTGACTAATGAGCAGTTCTTC. The chain couples TRBV10-2 to TRBJ2-1, with no clear D. The CDR3 is made up of 15 amino acids. Trimming pared 6 bases from V and 7 bases from J, leaving 19 bases between. The germline gives CDR1 WSHSY, CDR2 SAAADI.

This clone appeared a single time. The rearrangement links TRBV7-3 to TRBJ2-3; D is perhaps TRBD2 (5 bases). This CDR3 contains 15 residues. Germline V gene data show CDR1 as SGHTA and CDR2 as FQGTGA. Trimming pared 10 bases from V and 2 bases from J, leaving 19 bases between. In DNA form, the CDR3 reads TGTGCCACGTCCCCGGGTGGAGGCACCACAGATACGCAGTATTTT. Translation: CATSPGGGTTDTQYF.

The V gene is TRBV5-5, the J gene TRBJ1-2, with TRBD1 matching 7 bases. The V and J ends lost 4 bases and 4 bases, in that order; junction bases with no gene match: 22. In germline, CDR1 is SGHKS, CDR2 YYEKEE (reference sequence). The CDR3 is 19 residues long. CDR3 sequence (DNA): TGTGCCAGCAGCCCCCTACTAGGCGGGCTGACAGGGAGTAGCTATGGCTACACCTTC. Translation gives CASSPLLGGLTGSSYGYTF.

The rearrangement links TRBV6-5 to TRBJ2-1; the match to TRBD2 covers 9 bases. The CDR3 sequence is 15 residues long. The germline V gene encodes CDR1 MNHEY and CDR2 SVGAGI. V was clipped by 6 bases and J by 10 bases; unmatched bases: 13. The CDR3 loop is CASRSPTPAGGEQFF. The CDR3 DNA reads TGTGCCAGCAGGAGCCCTACTCCAGCGGGAGGCGAGCAGTTCTTC.

The CDR3 is CSVELDSLGYTF. For the CDR3, the DNA is TGCAGCGTTGAGTTGGACAGCCTTGGCTACACCTTC. J is TRBJ1-2 and V is TRBV29-1; D perhaps matches TRBD1 (6 bases). CDR1 is SQVTM, CDR2 ANQGSEA, per germline. This CDR3 has 12 residues. Trimming shortened V by 3 bases and J by 7 bases, and 12 bases separated the two germline ends.

The chain carries TRBV5-1 and TRBJ1-4; D perhaps matches TRBD1 (6 bases). V was clipped by 4 bases and J by 12 bases, with 16 bases between them. The germline V gene encodes CDR1 SGHRS and CDR2 YFSETQ. CDR3 size: 13 residues. The CDR3 coding sequence is TGCGCCAGCAGCCGGGGACACGGTGAGGAACTGTTTTTT. It translates to CASSRGHGEELFF.

The chain combines TRBV2 with TRBJ2-7, with TRBD1 identical over 8 bases. V shed 6 bases and J 8 bases; nucleotides not matched to a gene: 12. The CDR3 spans 14 residues. Germline CDR1 and CDR2: SNHLY and FYNNEI. This chain's CDR3 is CASRTGTGLAKQYF. CDR3 DNA: TGTGCCAGCAGGACCGGGACAGGACTTGCCAAGCAGTACTTC. Filled out from reference TRBV2 and TRBJ2-7, the complete variable domain reads EPEVTQTPSHQVTQMGQEVILRCVPISNHLYFYWYRQILGQKVEFLVSFYNNEISEKSEIFDDQFSVERPDGSNFTLKIRSTKLEDSAMYFCASRTGTGLAKQYFGPGTRLTVT.

V gene TRBV4-1 combines with J gene TRBJ2-7; 14 bases are a match to TRBD2. J lost 6 bases, V lost 6 bases, and 10 bases had no gene match. The CDR3 is 16 amino acids. Germline V gives CDR1 MGHRA, CDR2 YSYEKL. CDR3 region: CASSRIIGLAGGEQYF. CDR3 sequence (DNA): TGCGCCAGCAGTCGCATAATAGGACTAGCGGGAGGCGAGCAGTACTTC.

The genes are TRBV27 and TRBJ2-7; D remains unclear. Trimming cost V 3 bases and J 3 bases, with 9 bases left between them. The germline V gene has CDR1 MNHEY and CDR2 SMNVEV (reference sequence). CDR3 size: 13 residues. For the CDR3, the DNA is TGTGCCAGCAGTTTGGGTAAAAGCTACGAGCAGTACTTC. This translates into CASSLGKSYEQYF.

V gene TRBV5-1 combines with J gene TRBJ2-1; weak D call: TRBD2 (5 bases). The V and J ends lost 4 bases and 8 bases respectively, with 25 bases between them. CDR3 length: 17 amino acids. Germline V CDR1 and CDR2: SGHRS, YFSETQ. CDR3: CASSAISGVSYGDEQFF. For the CDR3, the DNA is TGCGCCAGCAGCGCTATTTCCGGGGTCTCATACGGCGATGAGCAGTTCTTC.

This chain connects TRBV5-5 to TRBJ2-5; D possibly matches TRBD1 or TRBD2 (5 bases each). Germline CDR1 and CDR2: SGHKS and YYEKEE (reference sequence). The CDR3 loop spans 15 amino acids. V gave up 1 base and J gave up 2 bases, with 12 bases separating them. The CDR3 sequence: CASSLLVGVQETQYF. The CDR3 region has the DNA TGTGCCAGCAGCTTGTTGGTGGGGGTGCAAGAGACCCAGTACTTC.